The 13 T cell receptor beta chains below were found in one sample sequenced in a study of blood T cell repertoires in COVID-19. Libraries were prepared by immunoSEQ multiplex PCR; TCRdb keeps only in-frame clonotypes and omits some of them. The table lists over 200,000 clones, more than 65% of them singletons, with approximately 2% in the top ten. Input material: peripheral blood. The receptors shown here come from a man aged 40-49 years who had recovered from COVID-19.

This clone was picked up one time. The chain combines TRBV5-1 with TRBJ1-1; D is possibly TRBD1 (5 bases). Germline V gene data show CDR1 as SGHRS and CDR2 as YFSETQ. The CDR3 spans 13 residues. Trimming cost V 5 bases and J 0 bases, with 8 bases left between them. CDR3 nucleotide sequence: TGCGCCAGCAGTGGGGGGATGAACACTGAAGCTTTCTTT. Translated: CASSGGMNTEAFF.

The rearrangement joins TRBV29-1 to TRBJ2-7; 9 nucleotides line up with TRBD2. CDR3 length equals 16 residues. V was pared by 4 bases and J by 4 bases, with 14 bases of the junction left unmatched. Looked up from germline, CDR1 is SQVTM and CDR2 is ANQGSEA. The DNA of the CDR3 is TGCAGCGTTGGAGGGCGTGGTAGCGGGAGTCCGTACGAGCAGTACTTC. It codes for CSVGGRGSGSPYEQYF.

The CDR3 protein is CASSLQWEKLFF. The CDR3 coding sequence is TGTGCCAGCAGCCTTCAGTGGGAAAAACTGTTTTTT. The chain uses TRBV7-9 and TRBJ1-4, with D unresolved. Deletions cut 5 bases from V and 8 bases from J, with 9 bases between. The V gene's germline CDR1 is SEHNR and CDR2 FQNEAQ (reference sequence). The CDR3 sequence is 12 residues long.

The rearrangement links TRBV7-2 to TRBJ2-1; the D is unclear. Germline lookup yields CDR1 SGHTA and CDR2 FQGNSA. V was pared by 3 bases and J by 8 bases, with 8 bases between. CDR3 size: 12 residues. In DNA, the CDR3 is TGTGCCAGCAGCTTTTCTCGGGATGAGCAGTTCTTC. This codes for CASSFSRDEQFF. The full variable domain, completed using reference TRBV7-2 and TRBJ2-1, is GAGVSQSPSNKVTEKGKDVELRCDPISGHTALYWYRQSLGQGLEFLIYFQGNSAPDKSGLPSDRFSAERTGGSVSTLTIQRTQQEDSAVYLCASSFSRDEQFFGPGTRLTVL.

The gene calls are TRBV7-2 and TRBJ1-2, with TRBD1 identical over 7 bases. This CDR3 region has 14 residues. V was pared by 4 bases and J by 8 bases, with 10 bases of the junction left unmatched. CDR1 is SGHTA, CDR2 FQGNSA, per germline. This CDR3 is CASSSYTGVYGYTF. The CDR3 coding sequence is TGTGCCAGCAGCTCCTATACAGGGGTCTACGGCTACACCTTC.

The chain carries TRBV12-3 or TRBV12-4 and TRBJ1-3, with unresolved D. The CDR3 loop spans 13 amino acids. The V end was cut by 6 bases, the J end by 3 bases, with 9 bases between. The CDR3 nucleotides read TGTGCCAGCAGGGAGGGTTTTGGAAACACCATATATTTT. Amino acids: CASREGFGNTIYF.

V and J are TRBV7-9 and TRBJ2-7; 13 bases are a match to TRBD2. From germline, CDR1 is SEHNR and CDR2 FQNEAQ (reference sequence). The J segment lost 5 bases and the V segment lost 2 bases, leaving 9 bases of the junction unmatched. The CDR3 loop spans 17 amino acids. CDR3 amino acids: CASSLRGLAGSRDEQYF. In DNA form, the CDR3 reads TGTGCCAGCAGCTTAAGGGGACTAGCGGGATCCCGCGACGAGCAGTACTTC.

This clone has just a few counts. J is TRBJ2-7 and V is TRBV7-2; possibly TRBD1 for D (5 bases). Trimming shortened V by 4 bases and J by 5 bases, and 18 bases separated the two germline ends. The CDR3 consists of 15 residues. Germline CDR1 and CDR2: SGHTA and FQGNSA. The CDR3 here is CASSSNRAGIDEQYF. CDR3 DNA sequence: TGTGCCAGCAGCTCCAACCGGGCAGGGATAGACGAGCAGTACTTC.

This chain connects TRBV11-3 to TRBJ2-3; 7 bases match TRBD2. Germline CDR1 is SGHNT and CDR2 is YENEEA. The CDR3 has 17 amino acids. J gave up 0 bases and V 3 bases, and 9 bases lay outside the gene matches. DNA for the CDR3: TGTGCCAGCAGCTTTTACGGGGGGAGCTCTAGCACAGATACGCAGTATTTT. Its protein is CASSFYGGSSSTDTQYF.

CDR3 sequence (DNA): TGTGCCAGCAGCTTGGGGGGCCGTCTCGGCACAGATACGCAGTATTTT. This encodes CASSLGGRLGTDTQYF. V usage is TRBV5-4 and J usage is TRBJ2-3, with D perhaps matching TRBD1 (5 bases). The CDR3 totals 16 residues. Germline V gene data show CDR1 as SGHNT and CDR2 as YYREEE (reference sequence). V shed 0 bases and J shed 1 base, with 12 bases lying between them.

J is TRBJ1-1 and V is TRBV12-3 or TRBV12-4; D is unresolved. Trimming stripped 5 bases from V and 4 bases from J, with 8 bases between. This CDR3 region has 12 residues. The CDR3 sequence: CASSLRSTEAFF. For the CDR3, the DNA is TGTGCCAGCAGTCTCCGCAGCACTGAAGCTTTCTTT.

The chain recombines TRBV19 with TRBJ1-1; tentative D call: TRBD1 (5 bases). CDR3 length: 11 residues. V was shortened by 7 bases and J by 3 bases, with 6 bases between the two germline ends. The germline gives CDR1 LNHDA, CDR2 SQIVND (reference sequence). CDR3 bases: TGTGCCAGTACGGGGGACACTGAAGCTTTCTTT. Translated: CASTGDTEAFF.

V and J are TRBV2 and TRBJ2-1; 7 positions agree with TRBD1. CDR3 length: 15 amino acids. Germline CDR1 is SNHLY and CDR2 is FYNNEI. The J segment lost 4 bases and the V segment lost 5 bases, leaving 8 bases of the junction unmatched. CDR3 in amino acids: CASSTTGTAYNEQFF. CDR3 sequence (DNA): TGTGCCAGCAGTACAACCGGGACAGCATACAATGAGCAGTTCTTC.